The source of this TCR beta chain is a study of blood T cell repertoires in COVID-19. Germline V gene data show CDR1 as SGHRS and CDR2 as YFSETQ. The CDR3 is 14 residues long. J was trimmed by 10 bases and V by 4 bases; bases with no gene match: 7. The table came from immunoSEQ multiplex PCR; TCRdb's copy has only in-frame clones and leaves some out. The top ten hold 3% to 5% of the sample, which has about 41,000 clones, roughly 89% seen once. The chain is built from TRBV5-1 and TRBJ1-6, with 8 bases fitting TRBD1. The sample was peripheral blood. This receptor was identified in a middle-aged man with COVID-19, enrolled during active disease. CDR3 sequence (DNA): TGCGCCAGCAGCGGCGGACAGGGTGGATCACCCCTCCACTTT. Amino acid sequence: CASSGGQGGSPLHF.